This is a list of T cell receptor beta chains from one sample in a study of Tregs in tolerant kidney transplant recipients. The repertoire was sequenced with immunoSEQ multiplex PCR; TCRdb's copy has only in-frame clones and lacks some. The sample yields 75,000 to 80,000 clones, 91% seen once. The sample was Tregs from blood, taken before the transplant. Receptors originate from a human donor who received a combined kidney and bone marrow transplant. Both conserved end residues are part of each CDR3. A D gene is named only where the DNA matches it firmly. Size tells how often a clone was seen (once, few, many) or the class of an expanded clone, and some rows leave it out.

CAWGDRANYGYTF | TGTGCCTGGGGGGACAGGGCTAACTATGGCTACACCTTC | TRBJ1-2 | TRBV30 | TRBD1 | once
CASSLSMQAGGYTF | TGTGCCAGCAGTTTATCCATGCAGGCGGGGGGCTACACCTTC | TRBJ1-2 | TRBV28 | - | -
CASRPTETTDTQYF | TGTGCCAGCAGGCCGACGGAGACCACAGATACGCAGTATTTT | TRBJ2-3 | TRBV7-9 | - | once
CASSESRGEDVTQYF | TGTGCCAGCAGTGAAAGTCGGGGGGAAGATGTGACCCAGTACTTC | TRBJ2-5 | TRBV6-1 | TRBD2 | -
CASSVEDKAFF | TGTGCCAGTAGTGTAGAGGACAAAGCTTTCTTT | TRBJ1-1 | TRBV19 | - | -
CASSLPQGAIYEQYF | TGTGCCAGCAGCTTACCACAGGGGGCGATATACGAGCAGTACTTC | TRBJ2-7 | TRBV7-9 | TRBD1 | -
CASSSGTSGSYEQFF | TGTGCCAGCAGTTCCGGGACTAGCGGGAGTTATGAGCAGTTCTTC | TRBJ2-1 | TRBV6-5 | TRBD2 | -
CASSFEGPYTGELFF | TGTGCCAGCAGTTTCGAGGGCCCCTACACCGGGGAGCTGTTTTTT | TRBJ2-2 | TRBV27 | - | -
CASSASLAFQPQHF | TGTGCCAGTAGTGCCTCCTTAGCCTTTCAGCCCCAGCATTTT | TRBJ1-5 | TRBV19 | - | -
CASSEARTSGSYNEQFF | TGTGCCAGCAGCGAAGCCCGGACTAGCGGTTCCTACAATGAGCAGTTCTTC | TRBJ2-1 | TRBV6-1 | TRBD2 | -
CASSLPEVTIGELFF | TGTGCCAGCAGCTTGCCCGAAGTTACAATCGGGGAGCTGTTTTTT | TRBJ2-2 | TRBV5-6 | - | -
CASSPTGPPHGELFF | TGTGCCAGCTCACCAACCGGGCCACCCCACGGGGAGCTGTTTTTT | TRBJ2-2 | TRBV18 | - | -
CASSPRSQETQYF | TGTGCCAGCTCACCTCGCTCCCAAGAGACCCAGTACTTC | TRBJ2-5 | TRBV18 | - | -
CASSLTPTGHYEQYF | TGTGCCAGCAGTTTAACCCCGACAGGACACTACGAGCAGTACTTC | TRBJ2-7 | TRBV9 | - | -
CASSLESGFGEQYF | TGTGCCAGCAGCTTGGAATCCGGGTTTGGCGAGCAGTACTTC | TRBJ2-7 | TRBV5-4 | - | -
CASSKDDPAGTGELFF | TGTGCCAGCAGCAAAGACGACCCGGCGGGCACCGGGGAGCTGTTTTTT | TRBJ2-2 | TRBV21-1 | - | few
CASGSGQGMKHEQFF | TGTGCTAGTGGTTCGGGACAGGGGATGAAGCATGAGCAGTTCTTC | TRBJ2-1 | TRBV12-5 | TRBD1 | -
CASSFRRQDYGYTF | TGTGCCAGCAGCTTCCGTCGGCAGGACTATGGCTACACCTTC | TRBJ1-2 | TRBV7-2 | - | -
CASSRQASGANVLTF | TGTGCCAGCAGCCGACAGGCCTCTGGGGCCAACGTCCTGACTTTC | TRBJ2-6 | TRBV7-2 | - | -
CASSRGQNTGELFF | TGTGCCAGCAGCAGGGGTCAAAACACCGGGGAGCTGTTTTTT | TRBJ2-2 | TRBV27 | - | -
CASSSRGQPQHF | TGTGCCAGCAGTTCTAGGGGTCAGCCCCAGCATTTT | TRBJ1-5 | TRBV28 | - | -
CASSSPPGGGTGEQETQYF | TGTGCCAGCAGTTCCCCCCCAGGGGGGGGGACAGGTGAACAAGAGACCCAGTACTTC | TRBJ2-5 | TRBV28 | - | -
CASSFDGNEQYF | TGCGCCAGCAGCTTTGATGGGAACGAGCAGTACTTC | TRBJ2-7 | TRBV5-1 | - | -
CASRPGGSLYNEQFF | TGTGCCAGCAGGCCGGGGGGATCTCTCTACAATGAGCAGTTCTTC | TRBJ2-1 | TRBV6-5 | TRBD2 | -
CASSLNGATNEKLFF | TGCGCCAGCAGCTTGAACGGGGCAACTAATGAAAAACTGTTTTTT | TRBJ1-4 | TRBV5-1 | - | -
CATEGQLTYEQYF | TGTGCCACCGAAGGACAGCTGACCTACGAGCAGTACTTC | TRBJ2-7 | TRBV28 | - | -
CSVRWGTSTDTQYF | TGCAGCGTTCGATGGGGGACTAGCACAGATACGCAGTATTTT | TRBJ2-3 | TRBV29-1 | - | -
CASSSTSGRGYEQYF | TGTGCCAGCAGTTCGACTAGCGGGAGGGGCTACGAGCAGTACTTC | TRBJ2-7 | TRBV7-2 | TRBD2 | -
CASSQTGPTYEQYF | TGTGCCAGCAGCCAGACAGGGCCTACCTACGAGCAGTACTTC | TRBJ2-7 | TRBV28 | TRBD1 | -
CASSLGGLADTQYF | TGCGCCAGCAGCTTGGGTGGCCTGGCAGATACGCAGTATTTT | TRBJ2-3 | TRBV5-1 | - | -
CASSAATSGVYNEQFF | TGTGCCAGCAGTGCCGCGACTAGCGGGGTTTACAATGAGCAGTTCTTC | TRBJ2-1 | TRBV28 | TRBD2 | once
CASSSPGFADSPLHF | TGTGCCAGCAGTTCACCTGGATTTGCCGATTCACCCCTCCACTTT | TRBJ1-6 | TRBV28 | - | -
CASRTYNEQFF | TGTGCCAGCCGAACCTACAATGAGCAGTTCTTC | TRBJ2-1 | TRBV18 | - | -
CASSLGQGASYGYTF | TGTGCCAGCAGCCTAGGACAGGGGGCGTCATATGGCTACACCTTC | TRBJ1-2 | TRBV7-6 | TRBD1 | -
CASSSGPSREQYF | TGTGCTAGCAGCTCCGGGCCCTCTAGGGAGCAGTACTTC | TRBJ2-7 | TRBV7-7 | - | -
CASNGGPQMNTEAFF | TGTGCCAGCAACGGGGGACCGCAAATGAACACTGAAGCTTTCTTT | TRBJ1-1 | TRBV6-5 | - | -
CASSESLAGDYYNEQYF | TGCGCCAGCAGTGAGTCACTAGCGGGAGATTATTATAACGAGCAGTACTTC | TRBJ2-7 | TRBV10-2 | TRBD2 | -
CAISQGAYGYTF | TGTGCCATCTCACAGGGGGCGTATGGCTACACCTTC | TRBJ1-2 | TRBV6-5 | TRBD1 | -
CASRAPGGTTNEKLFF | TGTGCCAGCAGGGCACCCGGCGGGACAACTAATGAAAAACTGTTTTTT | TRBJ1-4 | TRBV28 | - | -
CASRGRDLYGANVLTF | TGTGCCAGCCGGGGCCGGGACTTGTACGGGGCCAACGTCCTGACTTTC | TRBJ2-6 | TRBV2 | - | -
CASSRTGADEKLFF | TGTGCCAGCAGCCGGACAGGGGCTGATGAAAAACTGTTTTTT | TRBJ1-4 | TRBV2 | TRBD1 | -